The 19 T cell receptor beta chains below all came from one sample that was sequenced in a study of control samples from healthy donors and cancer patients. Data came from immunoSEQ multiplex PCR; TCRdb stores just in-frame clones and leaves some out. The sample lists nearly 200,000 clones; approximately 90% were seen once. Sequencing used blood. These receptor sequences come from a man aged 30 to 39 in good health.

The V and J genes are TRBV2 and TRBJ2-1; D is possibly TRBD1 (5 bases). The germline CDR1 and CDR2 sequences are SNHLY and FYNNEI. V lost 6 bases and J 15 bases, leaving 18 bases between the germline ends. CDR3 size: 12 residues. In DNA form, the CDR3 reads TGTGCCAGCAGGGGGCCCGGACCTGGTGTGTTCTTC. Translating gives CASRGPGPGVFF.

The chain uses TRBV30 and TRBJ1-1; 8 positions agree with TRBD1. The V and J ends lost 5 bases and 4 bases, in that order; junction bases with no gene match: 6. CDR1 is GTSNPN, CDR2 SVGIG, per germline (reference sequence). The CDR3 covers 13 residues. The CDR3 nucleotides read TGTGCCTGGGAGCAGGGGGCAGTCACTGAAGCTTTCTTT. Amino acid sequence: CAWEQGAVTEAFF.

The chain is built from TRBV3-1 (or the pseudogene TRBV3-2) and TRBJ1-2; D ambiguous. The V gene lost 0 bases and the J gene lost 7 bases, with 18 bases spanning the gap. The CDR3 consists of 16 residues. In germline, CDR1 is LGHDT, CDR2 YNNKEL (reference sequence). The CDR3 bases are TGTGCCAGCAGCCAAGATTCTGGGCCAGGACGTCGTGGCTACACCTTC. Its translation is CASSQDSGPGRRGYTF.

The rearrangement uses TRBV4-2 and TRBJ2-7; 9 nucleotides line up with TRBD2. CDR1 and CDR2 (germline): LGHNA, YNFKEQ. V trimming: 3 bases; J trimming: 0 bases; junction bases outside the gene matches: 6. There are 16 residues in the CDR3. This CDR3 is CASSHRGLAPSYEQYF. CDR3 nucleotide sequence: TGTGCCAGCAGCCACAGAGGACTAGCGCCCTCCTACGAGCAGTACTTC.

The chain recombines TRBV27 with TRBJ1-2; 8 bases are shared with TRBD1. The CDR3 extends over 13 amino acids. V lost 6 bases to trimming and J lost 8 bases; unmatched junction nucleotides: 8. The germline V gene has CDR1 MNHEY and CDR2 SMNVEV (reference sequence). CDR3 sequence reads: CASRYGTGGGYTF. The CDR3 DNA is TGTGCCAGCAGATACGGGACAGGTGGGGGCTACACCTTC.

The V gene is TRBV21-1, the J gene TRBJ1-6. TRBV21-1 is a recognized pseudogene. The CDR3 totals 18 residues. The CDR3 reads CASSSRGFRPGRNSPLHF. The CDR3 DNA reads as TGTGCCAGCAGTTCACGAGGGTTTCGGCCTGGTCGTAATTCACCCCTCCACTTT.

This clone was picked up a small number of times. The V gene is TRBV27, the J gene TRBJ2-2; tentative D call: TRBD1 (6 bases). Per the germline V gene, CDR1 is MNHEY and CDR2 is SMNVEV (reference sequence). The CDR3 has 16 amino acids. The V end was cut by 5 bases, the J end by 6 bases, with 19 bases between. This chain's CDR3 is CASSPRVRGFSGELFF. In DNA, the CDR3 is TGTGCCAGCAGTCCCCGGGTCAGGGGCTTTTCCGGGGAGCTGTTTTTT.

The rearrangement links TRBV30 to TRBJ1-1; 7 bases fit TRBD1. V was clipped by 0 bases and J by 5 bases; unmatched bases: 12. The CDR3 is 16 residues long. Germline CDR1 reads GTSNPN; CDR2 reads SVGIG (reference sequence). The CDR3 sequence is CAWSVRGQTRGTEAFF. DNA of the CDR3: TGTGCCTGGAGTGTACGGGGACAGACGAGAGGGACTGAAGCTTTCTTT.

The chain links TRBV2 to TRBJ1-5; weak D call: TRBD1 (6 bases). The CDR3 runs to 15 residues. Trimming stripped 7 bases from V and 0 bases from J, with 13 bases between. The germline CDR1 and CDR2 sequences are SNHLY and FYNNEI. This chain's CDR3 is CASTASRGSNQPQHF. The CDR3 region has the DNA TGTGCCAGCACGGCGAGCAGGGGTAGCAATCAGCCCCAGCATTTT.

The chain combines TRBV7-9 with TRBJ1-3; perhaps TRBD1 as D (6 bases). The V gene lost 5 bases and the J gene lost 7 bases, with 18 bases spanning the gap. Germline V lookup: CDR1 SEHNR, CDR2 FQNEAQ (reference sequence). The CDR3 is 15 amino acids. The CDR3 loop is CASSLITGTWNTIYF. The DNA for the CDR3 is TGTGCCAGCAGCCTAATTACAGGGACCTGGAACACCATATATTTT.

This chain connects TRBV6-4 to TRBJ2-7; D is undetermined. The CDR3 extends over 11 amino acids. Germline-derived CDR1 and CDR2 are MRHNA and SNTAGT. Trimming cost V 5 bases and J 3 bases, with 5 bases left between them. The CDR3 reads CASSPLYEQYF. The CDR3 DNA reads as TGTGCCAGCAGTCCCCTCTACGAGCAGTACTTC.

In this sample, this clone turned up once. V and J are TRBV27 and TRBJ2-2, with TRBD2 as a possible D gene (5 bases). CDR3 length: 14 amino acids. Per the germline V gene, CDR1 is MNHEY and CDR2 is SMNVEV (reference sequence). V shed 3 bases and J shed 1 base, with 6 bases lying between them. In DNA, the CDR3 is TGTGCCAGCAGTTTCCGGGAGAACACCGGGGAGCTGTTTTTT. It specifies CASSFRENTGELFF.

This chain joins TRBV5-1 and TRBJ2-2; D gene unclear. The CDR3 loop spans 16 amino acids. Trimming left V 4 bases short and J 5 bases short, with 18 bases between. The germline V gene has CDR1 SGHRS and CDR2 YFSETQ. In DNA, the CDR3 is TGCGCCAGCAGCCTGGGTCTGGCGGAACCTACCGGGGAGCTGTTTTTT. Translated: CASSLGLAEPTGELFF.

The rearrangement links TRBV7-2 to TRBJ1-5, with 11 bases fitting TRBD1. Trimming at V came to 1 base and at J to 6 bases, leaving 2 bases not matched to a gene. The CDR3 totals 15 residues. In germline, CDR1 is SGHTA, CDR2 FQGNSA. The DNA of the CDR3 is TGTGCCAGCAGCTTAGGGACAGGGGGCTTTCAGCCCCAGCATTTT. Its translation is CASSLGTGGFQPQHF. Full variable domain (remainder filled in from reference TRBV7-2 and TRBJ1-5): GAGVSQSPSNKVTEKGKDVELRCDPISGHTALYWYRQSLGQGLEFLIYFQGNSAPDKSGLPSDRFSAERTGGSVSTLTIQRTQQEDSAVYLCASSLGTGGFQPQHFGDGTRLSIL.

The chain uses TRBV24-1 and TRBJ1-1; no definite D call. Germline V gives CDR1 KGHDR, CDR2 SFDVKD. Trimming stripped 3 bases from V and 5 bases from J, with 9 bases between. CDR3 length: 13 residues. CDR3 sequence (DNA): TGTGCCACCAGTGATACGGAAGGGACTGAAGCTTTCTTT. This encodes CATSDTEGTEAFF.

The chain combines TRBV6-6 with TRBJ1-2; 8 bases fit TRBD1. Trimming cost V 2 bases and J 0 bases; bases outside gene matches: 5. Germline assignment: CDR1 MNHNY and CDR2 SVGAGI (reference sequence). The CDR3 runs 16 residues. CDR3 loop: CASSYDWTGTNYGYTF. Here the CDR3 DNA reads TGTGCCAGCAGTTACGATTGGACAGGGACTAACTATGGCTACACCTTC.

The chain is built from TRBV27 and TRBJ2-7; no clear D. The germline V gene encodes CDR1 MNHEY and CDR2 SMNVEV (reference sequence). The CDR3 is 13 amino acids. The V gene lost 4 bases and the J gene lost 6 bases, with 13 bases spanning the gap. The CDR3 loop reads CASSSHPLSEQYF. Written as DNA, the CDR3 is TGTGCCAGCAGTTCACACCCTTTGAGCGAGCAGTACTTC.

This chain connects TRBV18 to TRBJ2-7; TRBD2 is a possible D gene (6 bases). The CDR3 consists of 15 residues. V was trimmed by 3 bases and J by 0 bases, leaving 12 bases between them. Germline V lookup: CDR1 KGHSH, CDR2 LQKENI. CDR3 loop: CASSPGRTPSYEQYF. In DNA form, the CDR3 reads TGTGCCAGCTCACCGGGGAGGACGCCCTCCTACGAGCAGTACTTC.

This clone has just one count. The V and J genes are TRBV7-6 and TRBJ1-2; tentative D call: TRBD1 (5 bases). Trimming removed 3 bases at V and 2 bases at J, with 19 bases between. The CDR3 has 17 amino acids. Per germline, CDR1 SGHVS and CDR2 FNYEAQ. CDR3 sequence: CASSLGVSPNGNYGYTF. CDR3 sequence (DNA): TGTGCCAGCAGCTTGGGGGTGAGTCCGAACGGCAACTATGGCTACACCTTC.